One and the same sample provided the 32 T cell receptor beta chains below, sequenced in a study of CD8 T cells in ankylosing spondylitis. TCRdb processed the 5' RACE reads anew with MiXCR; each CDR3 protein has one entry. The repertoire holds approximately 350,000 distinct CDR3 sequences, with 20% to 25% as singletons. The sequenced material came from blood, either unsorted or a sorted T cell fraction (not recorded which). The receptors come from a male donor with ankylosing spondylitis or in good health (not recorded which).

This clonotype has a handful of counts. The chain recombines TRBV24-1 with TRBJ2-5, with 7 bases fitting TRBD1. Germline lookup yields CDR1 KGHDR and CDR2 SFDVKD. CDR3 length: 15 residues. J gave up 3 bases and V 2 bases, and 5 bases lay outside the gene matches. The CDR3 reads CATSDYAGGKETQYF. Written as DNA, the CDR3 is TGTGCCACCAGTGATTATGCAGGGGGAAAAGAGACCCAGTACTTC.

This clonotype was seen a handful of times. V gene TRBV28 combines with J gene TRBJ2-7, with unresolved D. V lost 5 bases and J lost 5, with 10 bases in between. Germline assignment: CDR1 MDHEN and CDR2 SYDVKM. This CDR3 spans 12 amino acids. In nucleotides, the CDR3 is TGTGCCAGCAGTCCTGACTGGGACGAGCAGTACTTC. Its translation: CASSPDWDEQYF. The full variable domain, with the rest looked up from reference TRBV28 and TRBJ2-7, is DVKVTQSSRYLVKRTGEKVFLECVQDMDHENMFWYRQDPGLGLRLIYFSYDVKMKEKGDIPEGYSVSREKKERFSLILESASTNQTSMYLCASSPDWDEQYFGPGTRLTVT.

At least ten counts were recorded for this clonotype. The chain joins TRBV12-3 or TRBV12-4 to TRBJ2-3, with D unresolved. Trimming stripped 11 bases from V and 2 bases from J, with 5 bases between. The CDR3 is made up of 10 amino acids. CDR3 in DNA: TGTGCCGTCCTCACAGATACGCAGTATTTT. Protein: CAVLTDTQYF.

This clonotype was counted only a few times. J is TRBJ2-7 and V is TRBV29-1; D possibly corresponds to TRBD1 (6 bases). Germline CDR1 reads SQVTM; CDR2 reads ANQGSEA. The V gene lost 5 bases and the J gene lost 7 bases, with 15 bases spanning the gap. This CDR3 is 12 amino acids long. CDR3 in amino acids: CSVLGTLGEQYF. In DNA form, the CDR3 reads TGCAGCGTTTTAGGGACACTGGGGGAGCAGTACTTC.

J is TRBJ2-3 and V is TRBV4-1, with no clear D. V lost 2 bases, J lost 6 bases, and 24 bases lay in between. This CDR3 comprises 18 residues. CDR1 is MGHRA and CDR2 is YSYEKL in the germline V gene. This CDR3 reads CASSQHLTYPTTRDTQYF. DNA of the CDR3: TGCGCCAGCAGCCAACACCTAACCTACCCCACAACGCGCGATACGCAGTATTTT.

CDR3 protein: CASSEDVYNEQFF. CDR3 coding DNA: TGCGCCAGCAGTGAGGACGTATACAATGAGCAGTTCTTC. The V call is TRBV10-2, the J call TRBJ2-1; D ambiguous. The CDR3 loop spans 13 amino acids. Germline V lookup: CDR1 WSHSY, CDR2 SAAADI. V shed 2 bases and J shed 4 bases, with 6 bases lying between them.

The chain links TRBV18 to TRBJ2-7; D remains ambiguous. V was shortened by 2 bases and J by 7 bases, with 15 bases between the two germline ends. The CDR3 has 14 residues. Germline V gives CDR1 KGHSH, CDR2 LQKENI. DNA of the CDR3: TGTGCCAGCTCACCAAACCCCCAATCGTGGGAGCAGTACTTC. Translated, it gives CASSPNPQSWEQYF. Looking up the rest from reference TRBV18 and TRBJ2-7 gives the full variable domain: NAGVMQNPRHLVRRRGQEARLRCSPMKGHSHVYWYRQLPEEGLKFMVYLQKENIIDESGMPKERFSAEFPKEGPSILRIQQVVRGDSAAYFCASSPNPQSWEQYFGPGTRLTVT.

This clonotype has only a few counts. The chain employs TRBV4-1 and TRBJ2-2, with no clear D. Trimming cost V 0 bases and J 1 base, with 6 bases left between them. CDR1 is MGHRA, CDR2 YSYEKL, per germline. The CDR3 runs to 15 residues. The CDR3 nucleotides read TGCGCCAGCAGCCAAGAGGGCAGGAACACCGGGGAGCTGTTTTTT. Its translation is CASSQEGRNTGELFF.

This chain connects TRBV7-8 to TRBJ2-4, with TRBD1 matching 7 bases. Germline values: CDR1 SGHVS, CDR2 FQNEAQ. The V segment lost 3 bases and the J segment 3 bases; nucleotides outside the gene matches: 8. The CDR3 has 16 amino acids. CDR3 in amino acids: CASSLGTGVGKNIQYF. CDR3 in DNA: TGTGCCAGCAGCTTGGGAACAGGGGTTGGCAAAAACATTCAGTACTTC.

The chain links TRBV6-2 or TRBV6-3 to TRBJ1-5, with 9 bases that match TRBD1. Per the germline V gene, CDR1 is MNHEY and CDR2 is SVGEGT. After removal of 6 bases from V and 1 base from J, the junction contained 7 bases not matched to a gene. CDR3 length: 16 residues. The CDR3 reads CASSRDRGGSNQPQHF. The CDR3 region has the DNA TGTGCCAGCAGCCGCGACAGGGGGGGAAGCAATCAGCCCCAGCATTTT.

This clonotype has a count of ten or more. The chain links TRBV10-3 to TRBJ2-5; TRBD1 aligns across 9 bases. V was pared by 7 bases and J by 4 bases, with 4 bases of the junction left unmatched. Germline V gene lookup returns CDR1 ENHRY and CDR2 SYGVKD. The CDR3 runs to 13 residues. The chain's CDR3 is CAIITGGGETQYF. DNA for the CDR3: TGTGCCATCATTACAGGGGGCGGAGAGACCCAGTACTTC.

This clonotype occurred many times. The chain carries TRBV12-3 or TRBV12-4 and TRBJ2-2; no clear D. The CDR3 is 10 residues long. Trimming pared 4 bases from V and 6 bases from J, leaving 0 bases between. The CDR3 sequence is CASSSGELFF. The CDR3 DNA reads as TGTGCCAGCAGTTCCGGGGAGCTGTTTTTT.

This clonotype showed up just a few times. The chain uses TRBV4-1 and TRBJ2-3; TRBD1 is a possible D gene (6 bases). Germline V gene sequence: CDR1 MGHRA, CDR2 YSYEKL. The CDR3 totals 16 residues. The ends were cut back, 2 bases at V and 0 bases at J, with 12 bases in the middle. CDR3 amino acids: CASSQRGDISTDTQYF. Here the CDR3 DNA reads TGCGCCAGCAGCCAAAGAGGGGACATTAGCACAGATACGCAGTATTTT.

The sample holds a few counts of this clonotype. The chain employs TRBV30 and TRBJ2-5; 7 bases map to TRBD1. Per the germline V gene, CDR1 is GTSNPN and CDR2 is SVGIG (reference sequence). The CDR3 is made up of 15 amino acids. The ends lost 3 bases at V and 5 bases at J; junction bases unmatched: 12. The CDR3 here is CAWSPLLTGLETQYF. In DNA, the CDR3 is TGTGCCTGGAGCCCACTACTGACAGGGTTGGAGACCCAGTACTTC. Drawing the rest from reference TRBV30 and TRBJ2-5, the complete variable domain is SQTIHQWPATLVQPVGSPLSLECTVEGTSNPNLYWYRQAAGRGLQLLFYSVGIGQISSEVPQNLSASRPQDRQFILSSKKLLLSDSGFYLCAWSPLLTGLETQYFGPGTRLLVL.

This chain connects TRBV7-8 to TRBJ2-3; tentatively, D is TRBD2 (6 bases). Between the trimmed V and J ends, which lost 0 bases and 3 bases, there was a span of 13 bases. CDR1 and CDR2 (germline): SGHVS, FQNEAQ. CDR3 size: 16 residues. CDR3 protein: CASSLAVTRSTDTQYF. The CDR3 DNA reads as TGTGCCAGCAGCTTAGCGGTGACTAGGAGTACAGATACGCAGTATTTT.

The chain links TRBV27 to TRBJ2-1; D unclear. Between the trimmed V and J ends, which lost 6 bases and 3 bases, there was a span of 12 bases. Germline CDR1 reads MNHEY; CDR2 reads SMNVEV (reference sequence). CDR3 size: 14 residues. The CDR3 region has the DNA TGTGCCAGCAGCCACTCTGGAATCTACAATGAGCAGTTCTTC. Its translation is CASSHSGIYNEQFF.

This clonotype was observed a few times. V usage is TRBV5-6 and J usage is TRBJ2-1; D may be TRBD1 (6 bases). Trimming removed 0 bases at V and 4 bases at J, with 17 bases between. The germline gives CDR1 SGHDT, CDR2 YYEEEE. This CDR3 region has 17 residues. The CDR3 sequence: CASSLGTAPIGYNEQFF. Here the CDR3 DNA reads TGTGCCAGCAGCTTGGGGACAGCCCCCATCGGGTACAATGAGCAGTTCTTC.

This clonotype has a count of ten or more. This chain joins TRBV12-3 or TRBV12-4 and TRBJ2-2; D might be TRBD1 or TRBD2, each matching 5 bases. Trimming shortened V by 8 bases and J by 6 bases, and 10 bases separated the two germline ends. CDR3 length equals 12 residues. CDR3 bases: TGTGCCAGCGGATTGGGGGCCGGGGAGCTGTTTTTT. Translated: CASGLGAGELFF.

This clonotype has just a few counts. V is TRBV14 and J is TRBJ2-2; no reliable D call. Germline CDR1 SGHDN, CDR2 FVKESK. Trimming cost V 0 bases and J 3 bases, with 20 bases left between them. The CDR3 has 19 amino acids. This chain's CDR3 is CASSQDWVMAEQDTGELFF. Here the CDR3 DNA reads TGTGCCAGCAGCCAAGATTGGGTAATGGCAGAACAAGACACCGGGGAGCTGTTTTTT.

The V gene is TRBV4-1, the J gene TRBJ2-1, with D maybe TRBD1 (5 bases). Between the trimmed V and J ends, which lost 0 bases and 6 bases, there was a span of 9 bases. The CDR3 runs 14 residues. Germline lookup yields CDR1 MGHRA and CDR2 YSYEKL. CDR3 amino acids: CASSQDGRGNEQFF. The CDR3 coding sequence is TGCGCCAGCAGCCAAGACGGTAGGGGCAATGAGCAGTTCTTC.

This chain connects TRBV27 to TRBJ1-2; D is unresolved. V lost 5 bases to trimming and J lost 0 bases, with 13 bases between them. This CDR3 has 15 residues. Germline assignment: CDR1 MNHEY and CDR2 SMNVEV (reference sequence). CDR3 in amino acids: CASSPSGGTNYGYTF. CDR3 nucleotide sequence: TGTGCCAGCAGTCCCTCGGGAGGCACTAACTATGGCTACACCTTC.

This clonotype was seen many times. The chain is built from TRBV4-2 and TRBJ2-7, with 7 bases aligning to TRBD2. V was clipped by 0 bases and J by 3 bases; unmatched bases: 2. This CDR3 spans 14 amino acids. Germline-derived CDR1 and CDR2 are LGHNA and YNFKEQ. The CDR3 coding sequence is TGTGCCAGCAGCCAAGACTGGGGGGGCTACGAGCAGTACTTC. Its translation: CASSQDWGGYEQYF.

The chain recombines TRBV4-1 with TRBJ2-3; D remains unclear. CDR1 is MGHRA, CDR2 YSYEKL, per germline. Trimming shortened V by 3 bases and J by 3 bases, and 13 bases separated the two germline ends. This CDR3 comprises 15 residues. The CDR3: CASSHSSPGTDTQYF. The CDR3 DNA is TGCGCCAGCAGCCATAGCTCCCCTGGGACAGATACGCAGTATTTT.

This clonotype was picked up a small number of times. The V call is TRBV4-1, the J call TRBJ2-7; 9 nucleotides line up with TRBD1. In germline, CDR1 is MGHRA, CDR2 YSYEKL. The length of the CDR3 is 16 residues. The J segment lost 5 bases and the V segment lost 3 bases, leaving 11 bases of the junction unmatched. CDR3 in amino acids: CASSQLNRDRDHEQYF. The CDR3 nucleotides read TGCGCCAGCAGCCAGCTCAACCGGGACAGGGACCACGAGCAGTACTTC.

This clonotype is a singleton in its sample. The chain combines TRBV6-1 with TRBJ2-3, with TRBD2 identical over 11 bases. The germline V gene has CDR1 MNHNS and CDR2 SASEGT. The length of the CDR3 is 15 residues. V was pared by 6 bases and J by 7 bases, with 9 bases of the junction left unmatched. CDR3 sequence reads: CASRFSGGGKNTQYF. The CDR3 region has the DNA TGTGCCAGCAGATTTAGCGGGGGGGGAAAAAATACGCAGTATTTT.

V is TRBV9 and J is TRBJ2-3; TRBD2 aligns across 10 bases. The CDR3 has 15 amino acids. Germline lookup yields CDR1 SGDLS and CDR2 YYNGEE. V lost 5 bases and J lost 2; bases outside the gene matches: 5. CDR3 protein: CASRRSGGATDTQYF. Here the CDR3 DNA reads TGTGCCAGCAGGAGGAGCGGGGGGGCCACAGATACGCAGTATTTT.

This clonotype has a handful of counts. An end of the junction does not agree with germline; a read error may underlie this. This chain joins TRBV5-1 and TRBJ2-3, with no clear D. From germline, CDR1 is SGHRS and CDR2 YFSETQ. The CDR3 is 12 amino acids. CDR3 sequence reads: CASSEQPDTRYF. The DNA of the CDR3 is TGCGCCAGCAGCGAACAGCCAGATACGCGGTATTTT.

CDR3 bases: TGTGCCAGCAGTTATGACGGGGGCGAAGATTACGAGCAGTACTTC. Translating gives CASSYDGGEDYEQYF. The chain has TRBV6-5 and TRBJ2-7; perhaps D is TRBD1 or TRBD2 (6 bases each). Germline CDR1 reads MNHEY; CDR2 reads SVGAGI. Trimming shortened V by 3 bases and J by 4 bases, and 16 bases separated the two germline ends. There are 15 residues in the CDR3.

The chain joins TRBV12-3 or TRBV12-4 to TRBJ2-5, with 8 bases that match TRBD2. CDR3 length equals 15 residues. The J segment lost 5 bases and the V segment lost 8 bases, leaving 13 bases of the junction unmatched. The DNA for the CDR3 is TGTGCCAGCTCGGGGGGGCCCGGGAGTAGGGAGACCCAGTACTTC. Encoded protein: CASSGGPGSRETQYF.

In its sample, this clonotype was seen a few times. The rearrangement joins TRBV6-1 to TRBJ2-7; D is unresolved. Germline CDR1 reads MNHNS; CDR2 reads SASEGT. V lost 8 bases and J lost 1, with 9 bases in between. This CDR3 has 12 residues. The CDR3, as DNA: TGTGCCAGCGAGGAGCGTTCCTACGAGCAGTACTTC. Its translation: CASEERSYEQYF.

The chain recombines TRBV7-6 with TRBJ1-6; no firm D call. CDR1 is SGHVS, CDR2 FNYEAQ, per germline. CDR3 length: 13 amino acids. V was pared by 1 base and J by 10 bases, with 8 bases between. In DNA, the CDR3 is TGTGCCAGCAGCTTAGAGTTCTCATCACCCCTCCACTTT. Protein: CASSLEFSSPLHF.

V gene TRBV6-1 combines with J gene TRBJ1-2; the D gene is possibly TRBD1 (5 bases). Germline CDR1 MNHNS, CDR2 SASEGT. V lost 7 bases and J 6 bases, leaving 15 bases between the germline ends. CDR3 length: 13 residues. The CDR3 sequence is CASTYQGADGYTF. The DNA of the CDR3 is TGTGCCAGCACCTACCAGGGAGCCGATGGCTACACCTTC.